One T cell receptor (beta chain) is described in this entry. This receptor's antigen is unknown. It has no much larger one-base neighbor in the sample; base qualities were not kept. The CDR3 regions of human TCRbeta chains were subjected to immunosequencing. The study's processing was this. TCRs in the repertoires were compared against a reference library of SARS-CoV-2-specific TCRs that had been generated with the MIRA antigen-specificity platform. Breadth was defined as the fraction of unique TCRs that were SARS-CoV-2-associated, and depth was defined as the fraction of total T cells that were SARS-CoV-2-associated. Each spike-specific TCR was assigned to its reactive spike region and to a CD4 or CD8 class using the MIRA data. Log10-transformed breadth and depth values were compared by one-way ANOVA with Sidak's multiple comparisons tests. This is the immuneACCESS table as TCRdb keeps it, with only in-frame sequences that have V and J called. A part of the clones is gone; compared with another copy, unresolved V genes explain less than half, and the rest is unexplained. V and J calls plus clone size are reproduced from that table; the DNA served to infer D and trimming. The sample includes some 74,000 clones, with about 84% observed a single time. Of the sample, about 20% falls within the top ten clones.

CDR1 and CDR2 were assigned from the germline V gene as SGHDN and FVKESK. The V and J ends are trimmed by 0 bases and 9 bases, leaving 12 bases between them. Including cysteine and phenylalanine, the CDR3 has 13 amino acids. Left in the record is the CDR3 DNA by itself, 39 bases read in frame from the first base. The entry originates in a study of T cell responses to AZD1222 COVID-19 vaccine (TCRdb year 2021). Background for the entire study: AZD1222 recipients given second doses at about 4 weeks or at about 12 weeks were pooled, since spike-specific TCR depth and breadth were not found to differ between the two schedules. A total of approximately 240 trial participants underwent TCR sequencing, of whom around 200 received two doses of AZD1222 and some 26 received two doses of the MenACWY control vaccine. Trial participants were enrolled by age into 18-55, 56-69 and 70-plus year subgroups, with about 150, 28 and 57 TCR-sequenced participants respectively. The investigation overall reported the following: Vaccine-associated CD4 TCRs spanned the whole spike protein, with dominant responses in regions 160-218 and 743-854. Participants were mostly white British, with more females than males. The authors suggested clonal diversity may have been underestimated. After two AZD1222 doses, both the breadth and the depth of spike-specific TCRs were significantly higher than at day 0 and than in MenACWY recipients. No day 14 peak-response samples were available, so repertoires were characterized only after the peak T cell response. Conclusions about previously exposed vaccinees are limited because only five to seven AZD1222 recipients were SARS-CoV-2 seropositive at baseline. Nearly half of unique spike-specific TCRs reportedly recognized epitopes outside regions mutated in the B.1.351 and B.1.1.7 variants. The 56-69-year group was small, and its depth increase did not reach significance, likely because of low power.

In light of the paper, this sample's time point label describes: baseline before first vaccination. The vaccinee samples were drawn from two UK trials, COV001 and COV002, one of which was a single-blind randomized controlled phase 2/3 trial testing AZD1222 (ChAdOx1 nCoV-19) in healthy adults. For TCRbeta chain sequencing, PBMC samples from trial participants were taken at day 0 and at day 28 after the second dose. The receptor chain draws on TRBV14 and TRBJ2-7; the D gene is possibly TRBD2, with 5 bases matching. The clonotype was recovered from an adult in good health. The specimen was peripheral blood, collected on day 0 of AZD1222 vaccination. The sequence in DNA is TGTGCCAGCAGCCAAGATCTTCGAGGGAGGCAGTACTTC. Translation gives CASSQDLRGRQYF.